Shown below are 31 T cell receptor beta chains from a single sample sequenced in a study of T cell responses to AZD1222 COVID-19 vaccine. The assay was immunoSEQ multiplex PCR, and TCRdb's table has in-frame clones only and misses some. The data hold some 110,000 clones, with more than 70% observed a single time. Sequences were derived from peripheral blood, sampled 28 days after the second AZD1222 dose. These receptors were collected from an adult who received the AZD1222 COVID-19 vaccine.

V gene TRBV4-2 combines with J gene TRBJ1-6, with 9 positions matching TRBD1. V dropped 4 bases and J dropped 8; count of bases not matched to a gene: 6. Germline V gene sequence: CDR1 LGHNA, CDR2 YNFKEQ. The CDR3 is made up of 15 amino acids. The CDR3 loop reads CASSRRDREDSPLHF. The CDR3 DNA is TGTGCCAGCAGCCGCCGGGACAGGGAGGATTCACCCCTCCACTTT.

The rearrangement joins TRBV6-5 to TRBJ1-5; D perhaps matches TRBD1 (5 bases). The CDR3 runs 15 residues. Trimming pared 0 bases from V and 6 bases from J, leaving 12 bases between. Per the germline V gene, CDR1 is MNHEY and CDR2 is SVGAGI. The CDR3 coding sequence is TGTGCCAGCAGTTACTCGGGGCAGCCTAGTCAGCCCCAGCATTTT. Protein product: CASSYSGQPSQPQHF.

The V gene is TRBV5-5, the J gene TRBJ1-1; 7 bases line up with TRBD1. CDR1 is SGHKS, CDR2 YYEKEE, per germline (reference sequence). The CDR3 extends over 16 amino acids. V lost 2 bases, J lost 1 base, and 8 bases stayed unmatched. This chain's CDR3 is CASSFYVDRRNTEAFF. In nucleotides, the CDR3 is TGTGCCAGCAGCTTCTATGTGGACAGGAGGAACACTGAAGCTTTCTTT.

In nucleotides, the CDR3 is TGTGCCAGCAGTTTAGACCCCAGCTCCTATAATTCACCCCTCCACTTT. Amino acid sequence: CASSLDPSSYNSPLHF. The gene calls are TRBV27 and TRBJ1-6; D unresolved. There are 16 residues in the CDR3. The germline CDR1 and CDR2 sequences are MNHEY and SMNVEV (reference sequence). Trimming pared 2 bases from V and 0 bases from J, leaving 8 bases between.

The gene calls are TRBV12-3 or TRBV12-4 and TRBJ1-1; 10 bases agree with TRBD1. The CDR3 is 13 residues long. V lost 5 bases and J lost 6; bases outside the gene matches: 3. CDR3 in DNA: TGTGCCAGCAGTAGGGACAGGGGAGCTGAAGCTTTCTTT. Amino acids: CASSRDRGAEAFF.

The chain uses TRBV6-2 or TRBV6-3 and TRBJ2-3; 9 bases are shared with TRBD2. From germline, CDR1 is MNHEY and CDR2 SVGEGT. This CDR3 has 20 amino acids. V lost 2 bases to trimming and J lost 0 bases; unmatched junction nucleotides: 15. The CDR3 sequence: CASSYDVRSGGRTSTDTQYF. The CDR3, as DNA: TGTGCCAGCAGTTACGATGTGCGGAGCGGGGGGCGGACTAGCACAGATACGCAGTATTTT.

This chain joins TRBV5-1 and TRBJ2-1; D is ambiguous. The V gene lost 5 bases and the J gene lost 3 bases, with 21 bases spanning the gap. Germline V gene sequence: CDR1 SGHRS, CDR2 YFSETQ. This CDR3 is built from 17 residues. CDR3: CASRSFTGSRDYNEQFF. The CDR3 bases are TGCGCCAGCAGGAGTTTCACGGGTTCCCGAGACTACAATGAGCAGTTCTTC.

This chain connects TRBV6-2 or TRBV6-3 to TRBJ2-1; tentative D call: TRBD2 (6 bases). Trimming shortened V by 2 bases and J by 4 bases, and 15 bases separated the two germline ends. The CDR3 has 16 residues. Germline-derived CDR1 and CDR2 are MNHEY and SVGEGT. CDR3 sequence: CASSYQWRGGYNEQFF. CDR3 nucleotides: TGTGCCAGCAGTTACCAGTGGCGGGGCGGATACAATGAGCAGTTCTTC.

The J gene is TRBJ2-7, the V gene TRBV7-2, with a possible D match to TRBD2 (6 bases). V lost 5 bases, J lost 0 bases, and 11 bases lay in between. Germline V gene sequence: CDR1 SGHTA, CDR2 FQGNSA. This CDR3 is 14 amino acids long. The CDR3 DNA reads TGTGCCAGCAGCAGGGACTCCAGCTCCTACGAGCAGTACTTC. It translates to CASSRDSSSYEQYF.

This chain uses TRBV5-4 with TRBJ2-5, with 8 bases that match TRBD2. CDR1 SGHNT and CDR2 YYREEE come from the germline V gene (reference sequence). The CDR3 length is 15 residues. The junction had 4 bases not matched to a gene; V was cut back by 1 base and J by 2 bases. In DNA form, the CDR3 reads TGTGCCAGCAGCTTGTACTTAGCGGGGCAAGAGACCCAGTACTTC. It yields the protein CASSLYLAGQETQYF. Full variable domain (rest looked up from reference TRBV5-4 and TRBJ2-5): ETGVTQSPTHLIKTRGQQVTLRCSSQSGHNTVSWYQQALGQGPQFIFQYYREEENGRGNFPPRFSGLQFPNYSSELNVNALELDDSALYLCASSLYLAGQETQYFGPGTRLLVL.

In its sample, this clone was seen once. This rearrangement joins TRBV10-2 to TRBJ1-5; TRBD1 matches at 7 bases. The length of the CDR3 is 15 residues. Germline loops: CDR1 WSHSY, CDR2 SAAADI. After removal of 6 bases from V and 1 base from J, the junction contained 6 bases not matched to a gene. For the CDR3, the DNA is TGCGCCAGCAGAGAGGGACAGAGGAGCAATCAGCCCCAGCATTTT. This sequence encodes CASREGQRSNQPQHF.

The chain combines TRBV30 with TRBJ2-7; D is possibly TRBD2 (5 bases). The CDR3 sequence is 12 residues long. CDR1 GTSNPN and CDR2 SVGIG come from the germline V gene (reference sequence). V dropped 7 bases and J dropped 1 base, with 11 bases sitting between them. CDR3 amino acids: CAYLDSSYEQYF. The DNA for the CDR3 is TGTGCCTATTTGGACTCATCCTACGAGCAGTACTTC.

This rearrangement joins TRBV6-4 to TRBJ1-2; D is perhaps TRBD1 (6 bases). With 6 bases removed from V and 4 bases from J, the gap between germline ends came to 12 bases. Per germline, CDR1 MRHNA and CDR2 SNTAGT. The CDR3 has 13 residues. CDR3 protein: CASSPLTGYGYTF. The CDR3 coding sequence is TGTGCCAGCAGCCCATTGACAGGCTATGGCTACACCTTC.

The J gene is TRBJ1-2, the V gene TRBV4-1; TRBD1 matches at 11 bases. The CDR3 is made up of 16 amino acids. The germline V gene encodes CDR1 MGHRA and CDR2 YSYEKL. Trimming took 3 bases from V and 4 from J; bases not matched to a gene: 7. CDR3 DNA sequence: TGCGCCAGCAGCCAGACCGGGACAGGGGGTTCCTATGGCTACACCTTC. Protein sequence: CASSQTGTGGSYGYTF.

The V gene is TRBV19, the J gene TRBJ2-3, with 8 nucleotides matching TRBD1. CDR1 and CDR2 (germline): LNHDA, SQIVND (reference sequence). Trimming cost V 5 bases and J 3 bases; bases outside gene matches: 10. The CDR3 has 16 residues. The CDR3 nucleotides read TGTGCCAGTAGTGGTCAGGGGGCAGGAGTAACAGATACGCAGTATTTT. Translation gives CASSGQGAGVTDTQYF.

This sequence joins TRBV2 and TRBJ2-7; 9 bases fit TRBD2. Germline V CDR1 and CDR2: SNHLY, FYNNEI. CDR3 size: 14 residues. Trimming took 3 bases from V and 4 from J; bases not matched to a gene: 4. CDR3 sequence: CASSDLAGIYEQYF. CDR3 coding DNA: TGTGCCAGCAGTGACCTAGCGGGGATATACGAGCAGTACTTC.

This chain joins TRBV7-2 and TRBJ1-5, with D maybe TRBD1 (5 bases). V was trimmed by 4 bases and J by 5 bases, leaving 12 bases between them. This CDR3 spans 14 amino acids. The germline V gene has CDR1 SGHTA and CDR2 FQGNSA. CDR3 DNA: TGTGCCAGCAGCTCTCAGGGTGTACATCAGCCCCAGCATTTT. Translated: CASSSQGVHQPQHF.

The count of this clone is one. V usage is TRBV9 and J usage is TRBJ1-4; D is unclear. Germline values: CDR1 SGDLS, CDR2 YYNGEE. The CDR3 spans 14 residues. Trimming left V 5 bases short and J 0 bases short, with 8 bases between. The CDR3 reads CASSWGSTNEKLFF. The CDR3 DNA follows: TGTGCCAGCAGTTGGGGATCAACTAATGAAAAACTGTTTTTT.

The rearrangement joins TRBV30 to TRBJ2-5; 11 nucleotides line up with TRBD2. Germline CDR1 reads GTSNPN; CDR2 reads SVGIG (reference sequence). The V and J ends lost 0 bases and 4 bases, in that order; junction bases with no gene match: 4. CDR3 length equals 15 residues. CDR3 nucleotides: TGTGCCTGGAGTGTAGGACTAGCGGGTTTAGAGACCCAGTACTTC. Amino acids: CAWSVGLAGLETQYF.

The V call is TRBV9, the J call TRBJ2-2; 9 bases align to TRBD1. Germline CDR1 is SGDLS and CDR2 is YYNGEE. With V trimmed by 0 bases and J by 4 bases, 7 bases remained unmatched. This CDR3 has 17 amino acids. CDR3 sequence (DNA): TGTGCCAGCAGCGTAGTGGGGACAGGGTTGGGCACCGGGGAGCTGTTTTTT. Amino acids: CASSVVGTGLGTGELFF.

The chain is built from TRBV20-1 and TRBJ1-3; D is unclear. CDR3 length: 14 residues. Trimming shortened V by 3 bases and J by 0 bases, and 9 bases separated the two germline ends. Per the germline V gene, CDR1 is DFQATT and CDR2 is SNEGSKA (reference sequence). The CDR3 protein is CSASVQPSGNTIYF. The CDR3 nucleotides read TGCAGTGCTAGTGTACAGCCCTCTGGAAACACCATATATTTT.

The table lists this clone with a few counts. CDR3 DNA sequence: TGTGCCAGCTCACCATTAGCGGGGGGCCCCACCGGGGAGCTGTTTTTT. This codes for CASSPLAGGPTGELFF. This chain joins TRBV18 and TRBJ2-2; 10 bases map to TRBD2. V lost 2 bases, J lost 4 bases, and 4 bases stayed unmatched. Per the germline V gene, CDR1 is KGHSH and CDR2 is LQKENI. The CDR3 is 16 amino acids.

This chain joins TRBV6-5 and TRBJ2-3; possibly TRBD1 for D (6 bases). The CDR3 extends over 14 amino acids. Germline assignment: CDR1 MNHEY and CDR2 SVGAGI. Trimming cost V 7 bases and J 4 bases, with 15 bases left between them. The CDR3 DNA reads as TGTGCCAGCAACGACGCCGGGACATCAGATACGCAGTATTTT. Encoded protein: CASNDAGTSDTQYF.

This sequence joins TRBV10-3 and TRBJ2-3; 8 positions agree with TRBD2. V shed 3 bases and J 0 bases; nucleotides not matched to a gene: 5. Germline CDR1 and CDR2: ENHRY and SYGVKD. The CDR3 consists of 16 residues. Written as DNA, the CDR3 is TGTGCCATCAGTGAAGGGATAGCGGGGAGCACAGATACGCAGTATTTT. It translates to CAISEGIAGSTDTQYF.

Written as DNA, the CDR3 is TGTGCTAGTGGTCCGCGAAGGGGGAGGGACTATGGCTACACCTTC. Residues: CASGPRRGRDYGYTF. This chain links TRBV12-5 with TRBJ1-2; tentative D call: TRBD1 (6 bases). This CDR3 spans 15 amino acids. V was trimmed by 5 bases and J by 3 bases, leaving 16 bases between them. From germline, CDR1 is LGHNT and CDR2 FRNRAP.

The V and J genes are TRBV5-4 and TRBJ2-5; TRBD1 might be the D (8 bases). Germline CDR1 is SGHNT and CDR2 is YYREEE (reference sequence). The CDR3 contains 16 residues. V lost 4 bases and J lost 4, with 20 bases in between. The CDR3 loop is CASSPKDREGGETQYF. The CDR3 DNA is TGTGCCAGCAGCCCCAAGGACAGGGAGGGGGGAGAGACCCAGTACTTC.

The CDR3 nucleotides are TGTGCCAGCAGTTTATCACGATCACCCCTCCACTTT. As protein: CASSLSRSPLHF. The rearrangement links TRBV28 to TRBJ1-6; D call uncertain. V gave up 1 base and J gave up 10 bases, with 5 bases separating them. This CDR3 is 12 amino acids long. Germline CDR1 MDHEN, CDR2 SYDVKM.

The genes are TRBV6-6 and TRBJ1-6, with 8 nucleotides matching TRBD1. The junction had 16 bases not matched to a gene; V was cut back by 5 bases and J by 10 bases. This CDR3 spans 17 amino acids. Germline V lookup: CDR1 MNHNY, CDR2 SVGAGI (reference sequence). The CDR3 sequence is CASSQTLPSGGTSPLHF. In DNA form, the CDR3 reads TGTGCCAGCAGTCAAACCTTACCCTCAGGGGGCACGTCACCCCTCCACTTT.

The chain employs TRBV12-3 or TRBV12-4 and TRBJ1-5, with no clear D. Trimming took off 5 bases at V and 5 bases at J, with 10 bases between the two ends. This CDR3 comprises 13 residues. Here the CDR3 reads CASSPVQDQPQHF. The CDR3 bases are TGTGCCAGCAGTCCCGTCCAAGATCAGCCCCAGCATTTT.

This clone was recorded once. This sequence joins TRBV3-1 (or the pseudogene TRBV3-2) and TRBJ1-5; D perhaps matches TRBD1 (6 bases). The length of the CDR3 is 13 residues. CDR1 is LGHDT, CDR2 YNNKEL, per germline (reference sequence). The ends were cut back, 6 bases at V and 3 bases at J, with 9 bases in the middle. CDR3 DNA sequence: TGTGCCAGCAGGCGGACAGACAATCAGCCCCAGCATTTT. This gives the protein CASRRTDNQPQHF.

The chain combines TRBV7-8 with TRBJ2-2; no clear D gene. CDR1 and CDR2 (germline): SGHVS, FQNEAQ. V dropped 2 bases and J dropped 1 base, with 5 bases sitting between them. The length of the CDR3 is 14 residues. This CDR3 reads CASSLSKNTGELFF. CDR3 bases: TGTGCCAGCAGCTTAAGCAAGAACACCGGGGAGCTGTTTTTT.